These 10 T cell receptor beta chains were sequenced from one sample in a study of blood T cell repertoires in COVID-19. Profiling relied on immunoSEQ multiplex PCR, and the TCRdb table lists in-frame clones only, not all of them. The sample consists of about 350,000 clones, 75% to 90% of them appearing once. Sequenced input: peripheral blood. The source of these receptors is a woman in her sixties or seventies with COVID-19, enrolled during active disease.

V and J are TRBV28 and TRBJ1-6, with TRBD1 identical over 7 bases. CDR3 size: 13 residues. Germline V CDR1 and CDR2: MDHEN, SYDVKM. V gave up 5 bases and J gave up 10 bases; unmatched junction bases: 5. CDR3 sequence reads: CASSTGVLSPLHF. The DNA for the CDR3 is TGTGCCAGCAGTACAGGGGTCCTATCACCCCTCCACTTT.

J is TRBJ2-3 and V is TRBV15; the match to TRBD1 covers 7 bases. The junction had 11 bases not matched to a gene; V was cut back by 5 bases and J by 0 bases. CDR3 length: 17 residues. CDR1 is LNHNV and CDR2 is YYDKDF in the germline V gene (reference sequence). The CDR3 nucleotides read TGTGCCACCAGCGGAAGCTCCGGGACAGCTAGCACAGATACGCAGTATTTT. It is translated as CATSGSSGTASTDTQYF.

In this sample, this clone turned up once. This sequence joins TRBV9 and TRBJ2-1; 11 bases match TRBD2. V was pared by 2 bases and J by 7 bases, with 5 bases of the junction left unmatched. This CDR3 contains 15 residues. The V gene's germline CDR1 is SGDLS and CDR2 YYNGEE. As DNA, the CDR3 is TGTGCCAGCAGCGTTAGCGGGGGGGTTGGGAATGAGCAGTTCTTC. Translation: CASSVSGGVGNEQFF.

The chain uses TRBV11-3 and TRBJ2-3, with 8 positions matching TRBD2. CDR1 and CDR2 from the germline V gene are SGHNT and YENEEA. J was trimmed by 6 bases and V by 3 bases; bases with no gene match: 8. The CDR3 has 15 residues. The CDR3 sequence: CASSFTGGPPDTQYF. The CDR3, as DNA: TGTGCCAGCAGCTTTACGGGGGGGCCCCCGGATACGCAGTATTTT.

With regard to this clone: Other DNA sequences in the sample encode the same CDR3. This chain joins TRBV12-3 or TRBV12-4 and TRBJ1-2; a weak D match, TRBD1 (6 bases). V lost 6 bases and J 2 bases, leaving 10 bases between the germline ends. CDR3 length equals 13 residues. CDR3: CASSLDRNYGYTF. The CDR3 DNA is TGTGCCAGCAGCCTTGACAGGAACTATGGCTACACCTTC.

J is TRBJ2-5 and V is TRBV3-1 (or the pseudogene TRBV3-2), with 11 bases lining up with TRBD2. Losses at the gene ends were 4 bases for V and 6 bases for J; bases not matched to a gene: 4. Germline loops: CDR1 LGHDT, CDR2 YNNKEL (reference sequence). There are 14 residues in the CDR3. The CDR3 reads CASSLRTSGQTQYF. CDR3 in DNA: TGTGCCAGCAGCCTAAGGACTAGCGGGCAGACCCAGTACTTC.

The CDR3 DNA reads as TGTGCCAGCAGCGCACACAGGGAGCCCAATCAGCCCCAGCATTTT. Protein sequence: CASSAHREPNQPQHF. The gene calls are TRBV7-7 and TRBJ1-5; D perhaps matches TRBD1 (6 bases). CDR1 is SSHAT, CDR2 FNYEAQ, per germline (reference sequence). The CDR3 runs to 15 residues. Trimming removed 5 bases at V and 3 bases at J, with 14 bases between. The full variable domain, with the rest looked up from reference TRBV7-7 and TRBJ1-5, is GAGVSQSPRYKVTKRGQDVTLRCDPISSHATLYWYQQALGQGPEFLTYFNYEAQPDKSGLPSDRFSAERPEGSISTLTIQRTEQRDSAMYRCASSAHREPNQPQHFGDGTRLSIL.

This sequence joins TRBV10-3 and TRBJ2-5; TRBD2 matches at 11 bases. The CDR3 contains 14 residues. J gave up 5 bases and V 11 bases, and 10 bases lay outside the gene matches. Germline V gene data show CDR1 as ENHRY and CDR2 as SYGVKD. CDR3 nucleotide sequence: TGTGCCTCCCTAGCGGGGGGCACGGTGGAGACCCAGTACTTC. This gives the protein CASLAGGTVETQYF.

The CDR3: CASNKSGRGTGELFF. The CDR3 nucleotides are TGTGCCAGCAACAAATCAGGGCGAGGCACCGGGGAGCTGTTTTTT. The rearrangement links TRBV6-5 to TRBJ2-2, with a possible D match to TRBD1 (5 bases). V was shortened by 7 bases and J by 4 bases, with 16 bases between the two germline ends. CDR3 size: 15 residues. CDR1 is MNHEY and CDR2 is SVGAGI in the germline V gene.

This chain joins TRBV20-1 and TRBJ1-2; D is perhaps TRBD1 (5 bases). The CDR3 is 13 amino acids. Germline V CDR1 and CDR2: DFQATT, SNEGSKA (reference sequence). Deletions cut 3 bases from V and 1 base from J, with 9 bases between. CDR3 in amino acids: CSASNQGNYGYTF. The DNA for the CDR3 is TGCAGTGCTAGTAATCAGGGTAACTATGGCTACACCTTC.